This entry describes one TCR beta chain. Its specificity is unknown. The study ran the assay at deep level. The data were produced by immunoSEQ multiplex PCR, yet TCRdb's version contains in-frame clones alone and is incomplete. The sample shows 2,500,000 or so clones, approximately 90% of them seen only once. This record belongs to a study of shared clonotypes between healthy human individuals. Overall study: Per donor, three plates held CD4 naive cells, three held CD4 memory, two held CD8 naive and one held CD8 memory.

General study findings and limits: All-four-donor shared clonotypes had higher generation probabilities than non-shared clonotypes did. Donor clonotype sharing was expected to depend on sequencing depth.

The CDR3 consists of 14 residues. CDR1 and CDR2 (germline): MNHNS, SASEGT. The V end was cut by 2 bases, the J end by 4 bases, with 11 bases between. Material: naive CD4+ T cells sorted from blood. Subset here: CD45RA+ positively selected. This TCR was recovered from a young man in good health. The chain links TRBV6-1 to TRBJ1-2; tentative D call: TRBD1 (5 bases). CDR3 nucleotides: TGTGCCAGCAGTGAATTTGGGGACTTCTATGGCTACACCTTC. Its protein product is CASSEFGDFYGYTF.